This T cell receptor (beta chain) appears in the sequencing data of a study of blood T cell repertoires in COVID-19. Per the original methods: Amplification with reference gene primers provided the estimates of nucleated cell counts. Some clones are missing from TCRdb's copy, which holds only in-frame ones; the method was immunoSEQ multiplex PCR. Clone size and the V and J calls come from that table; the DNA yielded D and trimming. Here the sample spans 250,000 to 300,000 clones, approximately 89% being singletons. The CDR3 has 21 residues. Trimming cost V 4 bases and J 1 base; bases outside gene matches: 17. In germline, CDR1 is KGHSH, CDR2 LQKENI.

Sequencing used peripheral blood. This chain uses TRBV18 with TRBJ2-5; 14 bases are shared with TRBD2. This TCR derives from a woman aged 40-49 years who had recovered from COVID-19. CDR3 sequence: CASSLYPAGLAGEGIQETQYF. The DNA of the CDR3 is TGTGCCAGCTCACTATACCCGGCGGGACTAGCGGGAGAGGGGATCCAAGAGACCCAGTACTTC.